This is a list of T cell receptor beta chains from one sample in a study of T cell repertoires in cytomegalovirus infection. MiXCR, applied by TCRdb to the reads, yields one record per CDR3 protein. Among roughly 110,000 distinct CDR3 sequences, around 10% were seen once, and the ten largest hold 31%. The antigens for these receptors are not known. Specimen: PBMCs, sequenced either directly or after in vitro stimulation (not recorded which). These receptors all come from a human donor in good health (CMV status not recorded). Some clones in this sample may be carry-over from other donors' samples. Both conserved end residues are part of each CDR3. Fields, in order: D gene, V gene, J gene, clone size, CDR3 length, CDR3 protein, CDR3 DNA. The D gene is left open where the match is weak. The size of a clone is reported for some rows only, either as once, few or many, or as a class for expanded clones.

d_gene: TRBD1; v_gene: TRBV10-3; j_gene: TRBJ2-7; abundance: few; len: 16; CDR3aa: CAISEGGTGGNYEQYF; CDR3nt: TGTGCCATCAGTGAGGGGGGGACAGGGGGCAACTACGAGCAGTACTTC
d_gene: NA; v_gene: TRBV20-1; j_gene: TRBJ1-6; abundance: few; len: 14; CDR3aa: CSARGAEHNSPLHF; CDR3nt: TGCAGTGCACGCGGCGCGGAGCATAATTCACCCCTCCACTTT
d_gene: NA; v_gene: TRBV12-3/TRBV12-4; j_gene: TRBJ2-1; abundance: many; len: 12; CDR3aa: CASSLRRNEQFF; CDR3nt: TGTGCCAGCAGTTTAAGGCGGAATGAGCAGTTCTTC
d_gene: NA; v_gene: TRBV7-2; j_gene: TRBJ1-1; abundance: many; len: 18; CDR3aa: CASSPVKLGLLPFLGAFF; CDR3nt: TGTGCCAGCAGCCCGGTTAAGCTGGGGCTACTACCCTTTCTTGGAGCTTTCTTT
d_gene: NA; v_gene: TRBV4-1; j_gene: TRBJ1-1; abundance: many; len: 12; CDR3aa: CASSQVYGGAFF; CDR3nt: TGCGCCAGCAGCCAAGTTTACGGGGGCGCTTTCTTT
d_gene: TRBD2; v_gene: TRBV27; j_gene: TRBJ2-7; abundance: few; len: 18; CDR3aa: CASSLLGRTSGRPPEQYF; CDR3nt: TGTGCCAGCAGTTTATTGGGGAGGACTAGCGGGAGGCCCCCCGAGCAGTACTTC
d_gene: TRBD1; v_gene: TRBV20-1; j_gene: TRBJ1-1; abundance: NA; len: 19; CDR3aa: CSAPPGLGQGGLVNTEAFF; CDR3nt: TGCAGTGCTCCCCCGGGCCTCGGACAGGGAGGTCTTGTGAACACTGAAGCTTTCTTT
d_gene: NA; v_gene: TRBV6-1; j_gene: TRBJ1-1; abundance: few; len: 11; CDR3aa: CASRDNTEAFF; CDR3nt: TGTGCCAGCAGAGACAACACTGAAGCTTTCTTT
d_gene: TRBD1; v_gene: TRBV15; j_gene: TRBJ1-1; abundance: NA; len: 15; CDR3aa: CATSRVQGQGTEAFF; CDR3nt: TGTGCCACCAGCAGAGTACAGGGGCAAGGTACTGAAGCTTTCTTT
d_gene: NA; v_gene: TRBV19; j_gene: TRBJ2-4; abundance: many; len: 13; CDR3aa: CASSIDQRNIQYF; CDR3nt: TGTGCCAGTAGTATAGATCAGCGAAACATTCAGTACTTC